The source of this TCR beta chain is a study of early stage breast cancer tumors. For the study at large: Each sample averaged around 9.5-fold read coverage.

V lost 5 bases, J lost 10 bases, and 8 bases stayed unmatched. Germline V gene data show CDR1 as GTSNPN and CDR2 as SVGIG (reference sequence). CDR3 length: 12 residues. Study-level results: Commonly generated sequences made up most enriched TCRB sequences shared between patients. Tumor and normal breast were distinguished via blood comparison in about 90% of the 16 patients. Compared with adjacent normal breast, tumors showed 2 to 2.5-fold denser, more clonal T cells.

This table comes from immunoSEQ multiplex PCR, and its TCRdb copy is limited to in-frame clones, with some not included. The sample has some 36,000 clones, approximately 69% seen once; the top ten hold over 6%. In regard to this clone: Its specificity is not known.

The receptor's source is a person in their 60s with breast cancer. Specimen: blood. The V and J genes are TRBV30 and TRBJ2-1, with 7 bases identical to TRBD2. DNA for the CDR3: TGTGCCTGGCCGAGGGCGGGAGTCGAGCAGTTCTTC. It translates to CAWPRAGVEQFF.